The clone carrying this T cell receptor beta chain was seen a handful of times. What it recognizes is unknown. The data belong to a study of cytomegalovirus exposure and HLA in healthy donors. With 60 Vbeta and 13 Jbeta primers, the PCR was carried out. Method: immunoSEQ multiplex PCR; TCRdb's copy keeps in-frame clones and lacks some. The repertoire holds 150,000 to 200,000 clones, with 65% to 80% as singletons. Study-wide results and caveats: More clonal expansion characterized HLA-associated TCR beta chains than equally common others in a later analysis. TCR beta V- and J-gene trimming was later associated with a missense DCLRE1C variant. Immune exposure was documented only through CMV serostatus.

With V trimmed by 0 bases and J by 2 bases, 3 bases remained unmatched. There are 15 residues in the CDR3. Germline loops: CDR1 SGHTS, CDR2 YDEGEE. While unrecorded immune exposures were likely, the donors were nominally healthy when sampled. The gene calls are TRBV5-8 and TRBJ2-3, with 7 positions matching TRBD1. The sequence was obtained from a man younger than 35 in good health and CMV-seropositive. Sequencing was performed on PBMCs. The CDR3 region has the DNA TGTGCCAGCAGCTTGGTTGGACAGGTCACAGATACGCAGTATTTT. Protein product: CASSLVGQVTDTQYF.